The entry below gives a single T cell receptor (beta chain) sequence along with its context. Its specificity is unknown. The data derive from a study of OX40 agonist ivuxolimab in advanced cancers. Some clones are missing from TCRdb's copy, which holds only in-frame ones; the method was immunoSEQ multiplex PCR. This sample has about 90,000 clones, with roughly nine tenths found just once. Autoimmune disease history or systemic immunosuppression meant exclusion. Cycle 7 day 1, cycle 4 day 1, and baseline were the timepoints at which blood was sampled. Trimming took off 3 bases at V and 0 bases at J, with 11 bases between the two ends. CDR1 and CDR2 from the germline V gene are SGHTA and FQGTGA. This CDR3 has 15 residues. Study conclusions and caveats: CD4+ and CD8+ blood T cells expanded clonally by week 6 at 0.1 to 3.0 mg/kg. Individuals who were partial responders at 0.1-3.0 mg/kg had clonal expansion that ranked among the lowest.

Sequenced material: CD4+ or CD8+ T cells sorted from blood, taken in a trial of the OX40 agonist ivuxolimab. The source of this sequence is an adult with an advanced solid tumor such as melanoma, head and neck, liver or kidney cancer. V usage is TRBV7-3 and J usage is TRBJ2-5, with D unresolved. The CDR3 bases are TGTGCCAGCAGCTTTGGCGGATCGTACCAAGAGACCCAGTACTTC. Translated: CASSFGGSYQETQYF.